One TCR beta chain is described in this entry. Its antigen is not identified. This sample stems from a study of T cells in Graves' hyperthyroidism and ophthalmopathy. This CDR3 is built from 13 residues. V was pared by 8 bases and J by 5 bases, with 9 bases of the junction left unmatched. Germline values: CDR1 MDHEN, CDR2 SYDVKM. Absent ophthalmopathy progression within 18 months defined stable Graves' hyperthyroidism. With a duration under 2 months, the hyperthyroidism was newly diagnosed in patients aged 18 to 65. Not enrolled were patients with uncontrolled infection, other autoimmune disease, pregnancy or lactation. The study's findings and limits: A model of 13 V-J pairs discriminated ophthalmopathy from stable hyperthyroidism.

Regions amplified from RNA transcripts were the TCR beta CDR3 regions. When the TCR CDR3 underwent first-round RT-PCR, the HTBI primer set was used. TCRdb passed the multiplex PCR reads through MiXCR, listing each CDR3 protein once. This table holds roughly 380,000 distinct CDR3 sequences, approximately 14% found once. The chain uses TRBV28 and TRBJ2-7; 7 bases are a match to TRBD1. Material: blood. The clonotype originates from a woman between 55 and 75 years old with Graves' hyperthyroidism. In nucleotides, the CDR3 is TGTGCCAGCTCACCGGGGACAGTGGACGAGCAGTACTTC. Translation gives CASSPGTVDEQYF. The whole variable domain, filled in from reference TRBV28 and TRBJ2-7, reads DVKVTQSSRYLVKRTGEKVFLECVQDMDHENMFWYRQDPGLGLRLIYFSYDVKMKEKGDIPEGYSVSREKKERFSLILESASTNQTSMYLCASSPGTVDEQYFGPGTRLTVT.